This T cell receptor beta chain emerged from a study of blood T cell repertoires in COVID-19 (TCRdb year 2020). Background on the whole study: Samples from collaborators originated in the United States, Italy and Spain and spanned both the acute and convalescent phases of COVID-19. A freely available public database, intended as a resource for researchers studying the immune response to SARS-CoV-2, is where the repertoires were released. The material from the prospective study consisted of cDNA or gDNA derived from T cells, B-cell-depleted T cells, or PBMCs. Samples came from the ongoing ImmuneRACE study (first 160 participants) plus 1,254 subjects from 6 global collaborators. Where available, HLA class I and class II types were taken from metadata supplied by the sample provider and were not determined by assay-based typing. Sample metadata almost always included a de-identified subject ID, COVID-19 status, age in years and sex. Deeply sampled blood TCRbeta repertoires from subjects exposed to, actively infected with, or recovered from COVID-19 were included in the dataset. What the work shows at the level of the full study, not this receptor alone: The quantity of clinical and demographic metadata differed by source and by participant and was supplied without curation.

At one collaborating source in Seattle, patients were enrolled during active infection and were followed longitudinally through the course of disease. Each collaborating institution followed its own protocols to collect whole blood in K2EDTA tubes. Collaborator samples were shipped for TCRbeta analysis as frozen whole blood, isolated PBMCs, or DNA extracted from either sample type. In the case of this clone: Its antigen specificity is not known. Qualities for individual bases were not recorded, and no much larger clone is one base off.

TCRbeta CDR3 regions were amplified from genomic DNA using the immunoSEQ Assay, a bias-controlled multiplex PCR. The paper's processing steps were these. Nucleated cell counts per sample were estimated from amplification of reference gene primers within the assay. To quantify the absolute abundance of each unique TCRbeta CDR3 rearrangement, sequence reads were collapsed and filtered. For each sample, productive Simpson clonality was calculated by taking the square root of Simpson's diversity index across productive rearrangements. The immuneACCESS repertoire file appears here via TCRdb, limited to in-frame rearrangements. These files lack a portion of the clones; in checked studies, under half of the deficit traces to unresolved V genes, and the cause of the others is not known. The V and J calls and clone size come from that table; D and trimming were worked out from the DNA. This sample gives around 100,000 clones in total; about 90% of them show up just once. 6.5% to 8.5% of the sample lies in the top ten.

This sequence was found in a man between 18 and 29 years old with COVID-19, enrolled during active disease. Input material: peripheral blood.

The CDR3 in this case is CASSRTGANYGYTF. Here is the DNA: TGTGCCAGCAGCCGAACAGGGGCGAACTATGGCTACACCTTC. The rearranged chain carries TRBV14 and TRBJ1-2, and 7 junction bases match TRBD1. Taken from cysteine to phenylalanine, the CDR3 has 14 residues. The entry retains the CDR3 DNA only, 42 bases that are in frame from base 1. V has 4 bases trimmed and J has 2 bases trimmed; junction bases matching no gene number 4. Reading the germline V gene gives CDR1 SGHDN and CDR2 FVKESK.